Following are 25 T cell receptor beta chains from one sample sequenced in a study of vaccination effects on CD4 cells after COVID-19. Antigen-specific CD4+ T cells expanded by the ViraFEST assay with viral peptide pools were then sequenced. When less than 11 days of culture had elapsed, CD4+ T cells were isolated. Vaccinees lacked prior SARS-CoV-2 infection and tested negative for nucleocapsid antibodies. Produced via immunoSEQ multiplex PCR; TCRdb's table is partial and in-frame only. The table has more than 40,000 clones, about 80% seen once. No antigens are known for them. The sequences come from CD4+ T cells from PBMCs cultured with SARS-CoV-2 spike peptides, collected before COVID-19 vaccination. These receptors all stem from a human donor who received a COVID-19 vaccine.

The chain employs TRBV18 and TRBJ1-1, with no clear D. CDR3 length equals 13 residues. CDR1 and CDR2 from the germline V gene are KGHSH and LQKENI. V lost 4 bases and J lost 1, with 7 bases in between. CDR3 DNA sequence: TGTGCCAGCTCACGAACAGAGAACACTGAAGCTTTCTTT. It translates to CASSRTENTEAFF.

The DNA of the CDR3 is TGTGCCAGCTCATCCCTGCAGAGGACGAGCTCCTACAATGAGCAGTTCTTC. This gives the protein CASSSLQRTSSYNEQFF. The chain couples TRBV18 to TRBJ2-1; D is ambiguous. The germline CDR1 and CDR2 sequences are KGHSH and LQKENI. This CDR3 comprises 17 residues. Trimming cost V 5 bases and J 0 bases, with 17 bases left between them.

This chain joins TRBV5-8 and TRBJ1-3; D call uncertain. This CDR3 spans 16 amino acids. Trimming removed 4 bases from V and 0 bases from J, with 14 bases in between. Germline lookup yields CDR1 SGHTS and CDR2 YDEGEE. The CDR3 region is CASSHLLPSSGNTIYF. The CDR3, as DNA: TGTGCCAGCAGCCACCTTCTTCCATCCTCTGGAAACACCATATATTTT. The full variable domain, in which reference TRBV5-8 and TRBJ1-3 provide the parts outside the CDR3, is EAGVTQSPTHLIKTRGQQATLRCSPISGHTSVYWYQQALGLGLQFLLWYDEGEERNRGNFPPRFSGRQFPNYSSELNVNALELEDSALYLCASSHLLPSSGNTIYFGEGSWLTVV.

This clone was detected a few times. The chain is built from TRBV11-2 and TRBJ2-3; perhaps TRBD2 as D (5 bases). There are 16 residues in the CDR3. Between the trimmed V and J ends, which lost 3 bases and 5 bases, there was a span of 18 bases. CDR1 is SGHAT and CDR2 is FQNNGV in the germline V gene. The CDR3 sequence is CASSFRRDVNGDTQYF. The CDR3 DNA follows: TGTGCCAGCAGCTTCCGACGGGATGTTAATGGAGATACGCAGTATTTT.

This clone came up once. DNA of the CDR3: TGTGCCAGCAGCTTAGGGGGGTTAGCCAAAAACATTCAGTACTTC. Translation gives CASSLGGLAKNIQYF. This rearrangement joins TRBV7-2 to TRBJ2-4; either TRBD1 or TRBD2 may fit D (5 bases each). From germline, CDR1 is SGHTA and CDR2 FQGNSA. The ends were cut back, 1 base at V and 0 bases at J, with 7 bases in the middle. The CDR3 loop spans 15 amino acids.

The rearrangement joins TRBV12-3 or TRBV12-4 to TRBJ1-1; D unresolved. The CDR3 contains 13 residues. V dropped 7 bases and J dropped 3 bases, with 12 bases sitting between them. The CDR3 spells CASTLIGHTEAFF. Here the CDR3 DNA reads TGTGCCAGCACCCTCATAGGGCACACTGAAGCTTTCTTT.

This chain's CDR3 is CASSSRTGGAGYGYTF. CDR3 sequence (DNA): TGTGCCAGCAGCTCCCGGACAGGGGGCGCGGGCTATGGCTACACCTTC. The rearrangement uses TRBV9 and TRBJ1-2, with TRBD1 identical over 11 bases. The germline gives CDR1 SGDLS, CDR2 YYNGEE. The CDR3 runs to 16 residues. V was clipped by 4 bases and J by 4 bases; unmatched bases: 9.

The gene calls are TRBV19 and TRBJ1-6, with TRBD1 identical over 9 bases. Germline CDR1 LNHDA, CDR2 SQIVND (reference sequence). This CDR3 contains 18 residues. Trimming removed 4 bases from V and 4 bases from J; junction bases left unmatched: 11. CDR3: CASSTGTGRAEYNSPLHF. In DNA form, the CDR3 reads TGTGCCAGTAGTACCGGGACAGGGCGCGCGGAGTATAATTCACCCCTCCACTTT.

V and J are TRBV13 and TRBJ2-3; TRBD1 aligns across 8 bases. Per the germline V gene, CDR1 is PRHDT and CDR2 is FYEKMQ (reference sequence). CDR3 length: 17 amino acids. The V gene end was trimmed by 0 bases and the J gene end by 2 bases; junction bases not matched to a gene: 7. The CDR3 nucleotides read TGTGCCAGCAGCTTAGGCCTGGGCAGGGGGCTCACAGATACGCAGTATTTT. As protein: CASSLGLGRGLTDTQYF.

This clone was observed once. The CDR3 DNA is TGTGCCACCAGTGCCACTAGCGGGGGCCTTAGCACAGATACGCAGTATTTT. Protein sequence: CATSATSGGLSTDTQYF. The V gene is TRBV24-1, the J gene TRBJ2-3, with 11 bases that match TRBD2. The ends lost 5 bases at V and 0 bases at J; junction bases unmatched: 6. The CDR3 length is 17 residues. The germline CDR1 and CDR2 sequences are KGHDR and SFDVKD.

This clone was counted only a few times. This chain uses TRBV9 with TRBJ1-1; D is uncertain. V was pared by 0 bases and J by 1 base, with 4 bases between. Germline V gives CDR1 SGDLS, CDR2 YYNGEE. The CDR3 is 13 residues long. CDR3 region: CASSVAPNTEAFF. The CDR3 region has the DNA TGTGCCAGCAGCGTAGCCCCGAACACTGAAGCTTTCTTT.

The rearrangement uses TRBV6-1 and TRBJ1-1; 8 nucleotides line up with TRBD1. V gave up 3 bases and J gave up 4 bases; unmatched junction bases: 4. This CDR3 contains 14 residues. CDR1 and CDR2 from the germline V gene are MNHNS and SASEGT. The CDR3 DNA reads TGTGCCAGCAGTGACGACAGGGGAAGCACTGAAGCTTTCTTT. As protein: CASSDDRGSTEAFF.

The V gene is TRBV7-2, the J gene TRBJ1-1; 10 nucleotides line up with TRBD1. The CDR3 sequence is 13 residues long. Germline V gene lookup returns CDR1 SGHTA and CDR2 FQGNSA. The V gene end was trimmed by 6 bases and the J gene end by 5 bases; junction bases not matched to a gene: 3. The CDR3 is CASSRTGGTEAFF. CDR3 nucleotide sequence: TGTGCCAGCAGTCGGACAGGGGGAACTGAAGCTTTCTTT.

The genes are TRBV27 and TRBJ2-7; D ambiguous. The CDR3 covers 14 residues. CDR1 and CDR2 from the germline V gene are MNHEY and SMNVEV (reference sequence). Trimming cost V 0 bases and J 1 base, with 7 bases left between them. CDR3 sequence (DNA): TGTGCCAGCAGTTTATCGGGTCAGTCCTACGAGCAGTACGTC. This codes for CASSLSGQSYEQYV.

In its sample, this clone was seen a few times. Because it lacks the conserved phenylalanine or tryptophan at the end, this CDR3 is likely a read error. The DNA is omitted, as the CDR3 cannot be located on it reliably, and the CDR3 follows TCRdb's listing. This sequence joins TRBV6-2 or TRBV6-3 and TRBJ1-2. The CDR3 sequence runs 13 residues, both termini included. The germline CDR1 and CDR2 sequences are MNHEY and SVGEGT. Here the CDR3 reads CASSYKGLATTFS.

This sequence joins TRBV6-6 and TRBJ1-5; D is uncertain. Germline V gene data show CDR1 as MNHNY and CDR2 as SVGAGI (reference sequence). The CDR3 loop spans 13 amino acids. V was cut by 2 bases and J by 4 bases, with 6 bases left in between. The CDR3 region is CASSYGVNQPQHF. CDR3 nucleotide sequence: TGTGCCAGCAGTTACGGGGTTAATCAGCCCCAGCATTTT.

The gene calls are TRBV5-4 and TRBJ2-1; D not certain. In germline, CDR1 is SGHNT, CDR2 YYREEE (reference sequence). CDR3 size: 11 residues. V dropped 4 bases and J dropped 3 bases, with 2 bases sitting between them. CDR3 in DNA: TGTGCCAGCAGCGACTACAATGAGCAGTTCTTC. Amino acids: CASSDYNEQFF.

The chain employs TRBV20-1 and TRBJ1-2; TRBD1 might be the D (5 bases). The CDR3 loop spans 11 amino acids. Per the germline V gene, CDR1 is DFQATT and CDR2 is SNEGSKA (reference sequence). V was shortened by 3 bases and J by 7 bases, with 9 bases between the two germline ends. The CDR3 nucleotides read TGCAGTGCTAGCACAGGAGGTGGCTACACCTTC. Protein product: CSASTGGGYTF.

This chain links TRBV7-2 with TRBJ2-5; a weak D match, TRBD2 (6 bases). The CDR3 has 14 amino acids. The germline V gene has CDR1 SGHTA and CDR2 FQGNSA. V was trimmed by 1 base and J by 9 bases, leaving 15 bases between them. The CDR3, as DNA: TGTGCCAGCAGCTTAGGGGTCTCCTCGGGGGCCCAGTACTTC. Its protein is CASSLGVSSGAQYF.

The chain has TRBV4-2 and TRBJ2-1; 7 bases map to TRBD2. Germline loops: CDR1 LGHNA, CDR2 YNFKEQ. This CDR3 has 15 amino acids. V was pared by 1 base and J by 5 bases, with 5 bases of the junction left unmatched. The chain's CDR3 is CASSQAGGSDNEQFF. The CDR3 DNA sequence: TGTGCCAGCAGCCAAGCGGGGGGAAGTGACAATGAGCAGTTCTTC.

The chain joins TRBV5-5 to TRBJ1-5; D is ambiguous. There are 13 residues in the CDR3. The germline V and J ends were trimmed by 1 base and 3 bases, with 5 bases remaining between them. CDR1 and CDR2 (germline): SGHKS, YYEKEE (reference sequence). CDR3 protein: CASSLSINQPQHF. The DNA of the CDR3 is TGTGCCAGCAGCTTGAGTATCAATCAGCCCCAGCATTTT.

This clone has a handful of counts. CDR3 coding DNA: TGTGCCAGTAGTATCCCGGGAATGAACACTGAAGCTTTCTTT. As protein: CASSIPGMNTEAFF. The rearrangement uses TRBV19 and TRBJ1-1; D call uncertain. V lost 3 bases to trimming and J lost 0 bases, with 8 bases between them. Germline assignment: CDR1 LNHDA and CDR2 SQIVND (reference sequence). This CDR3 comprises 14 residues.

The J gene is TRBJ2-5, the V gene TRBV18; D not certain. The CDR3 length is 14 residues. Trimming removed 2 bases from V and 6 bases from J, with 13 bases in between. The germline V gene encodes CDR1 KGHSH and CDR2 LQKENI. The CDR3 loop is CASSPGNSKKTQYF. The CDR3 DNA is TGTGCCAGCTCACCAGGGAACAGCAAAAAGACCCAGTACTTC.

V and J are TRBV5-1 and TRBJ2-1, with 10 nucleotides matching TRBD2. This CDR3 comprises 15 residues. The trim removed 0 bases at V and 8 bases at J, leaving 5 bases unmatched. The germline V gene has CDR1 SGHRS and CDR2 YFSETQ. CDR3 amino acids: CASSLGTSGVDEQFF. CDR3 DNA: TGCGCCAGCAGCTTGGGTACTAGCGGGGTCGATGAGCAGTTCTTC.

The chain recombines TRBV9 with TRBJ2-2, with TRBD1 matching 8 bases. This CDR3 is built from 14 residues. V lost 0 bases, J lost 10 bases, and 5 bases stayed unmatched. The germline gives CDR1 SGDLS, CDR2 YYNGEE. The CDR3 loop reads CASSVDAGQEELFF. The CDR3 DNA sequence: TGTGCCAGCAGCGTAGACGCGGGACAGGAGGAGCTGTTTTTT.